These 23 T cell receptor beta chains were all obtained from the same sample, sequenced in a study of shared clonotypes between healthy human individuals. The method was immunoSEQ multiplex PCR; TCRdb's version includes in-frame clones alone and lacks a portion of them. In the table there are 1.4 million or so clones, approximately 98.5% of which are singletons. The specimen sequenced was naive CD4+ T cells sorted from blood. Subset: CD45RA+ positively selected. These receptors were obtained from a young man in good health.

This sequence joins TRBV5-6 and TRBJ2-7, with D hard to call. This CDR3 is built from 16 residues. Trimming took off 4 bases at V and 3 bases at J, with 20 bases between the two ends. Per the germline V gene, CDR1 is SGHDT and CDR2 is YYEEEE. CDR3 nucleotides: TGTGCCAGCAGCGTGGGGTCATTTGGCTGGAACTACGAGCAGTACTTC. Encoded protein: CASSVGSFGWNYEQYF.

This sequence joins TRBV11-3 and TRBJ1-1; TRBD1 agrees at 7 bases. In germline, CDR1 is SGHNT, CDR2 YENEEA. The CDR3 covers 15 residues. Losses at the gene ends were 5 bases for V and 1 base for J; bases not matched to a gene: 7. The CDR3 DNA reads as TGTGCCAGCAGCCCAGGGGGGGCGACGAACACTGAAGCTTTCTTT. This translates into CASSPGGATNTEAFF.

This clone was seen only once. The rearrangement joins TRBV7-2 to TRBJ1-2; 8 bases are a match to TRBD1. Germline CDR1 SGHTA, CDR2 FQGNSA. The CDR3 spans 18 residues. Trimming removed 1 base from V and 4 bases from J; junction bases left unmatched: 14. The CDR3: CASSLVATGAQPTYGYTF. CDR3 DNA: TGTGCCAGCAGCTTAGTGGCGACAGGGGCTCAACCCACCTATGGCTACACCTTC.

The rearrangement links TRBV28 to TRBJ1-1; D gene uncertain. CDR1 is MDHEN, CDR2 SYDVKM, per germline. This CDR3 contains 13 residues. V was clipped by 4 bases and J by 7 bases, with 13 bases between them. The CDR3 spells CASSYLTGSEAFF. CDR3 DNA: TGTGCCAGCAGTTACCTGACCGGCAGTGAAGCTTTCTTT.

In DNA form, the CDR3 reads TGTGCCAGCAGTGACGGGCGATTGGGGCAGTTCTTC. Translating gives CASSDGRLGQFF. This chain connects TRBV6-4 to TRBJ2-1; no clear D gene. The CDR3 loop spans 12 amino acids. Trimming cost V 2 bases and J 12 bases, with 11 bases left between them. In germline, CDR1 is MRHNA, CDR2 SNTAGT.

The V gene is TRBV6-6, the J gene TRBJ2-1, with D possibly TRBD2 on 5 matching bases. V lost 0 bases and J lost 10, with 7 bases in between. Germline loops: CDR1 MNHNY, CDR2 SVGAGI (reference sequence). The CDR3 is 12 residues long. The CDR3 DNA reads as TGTGCCAGCAGTTACTCTCCGGGAGAGCAGTTCTTC. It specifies CASSYSPGEQFF.

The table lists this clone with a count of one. The CDR3 coding sequence is TGTGCCAGCAGCGTAGATCCCCTAGCGGGAGTAAATGAGCAGTTCTTC. Its protein product is CASSVDPLAGVNEQFF. This chain uses TRBV9 with TRBJ2-1; 10 nucleotides align to TRBD2. The CDR3 has 16 amino acids. CDR1 SGDLS and CDR2 YYNGEE come from the germline V gene. V dropped 0 bases and J dropped 7; count of bases not matched to a gene: 7.

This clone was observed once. As DNA, the CDR3 is TGTGCCTGGAGTGCGAACAGGGAAGGCTATGGCTACACCTTC. The encoded protein is CAWSANREGYGYTF. The J gene is TRBJ1-2, the V gene TRBV30; tentatively, D is TRBD1 (6 bases). Per germline, CDR1 GTSNPN and CDR2 SVGIG (reference sequence). This CDR3 comprises 14 residues. Between the trimmed V and J ends, which lost 1 base and 4 bases, there was a span of 13 bases.

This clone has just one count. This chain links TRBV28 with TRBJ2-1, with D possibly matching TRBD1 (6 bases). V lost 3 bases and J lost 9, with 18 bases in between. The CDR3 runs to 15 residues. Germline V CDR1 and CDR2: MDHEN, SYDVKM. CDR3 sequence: CASSLPGIRGSEQFF. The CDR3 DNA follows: TGTGCCAGCAGTTTGCCGGGGATAAGGGGGAGTGAGCAGTTCTTC.

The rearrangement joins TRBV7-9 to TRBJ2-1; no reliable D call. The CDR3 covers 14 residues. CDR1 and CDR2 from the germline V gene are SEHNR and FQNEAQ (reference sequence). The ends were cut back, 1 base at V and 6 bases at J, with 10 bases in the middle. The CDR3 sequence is CASSLDRPINEQFF. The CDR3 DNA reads TGTGCCAGCAGCTTAGATCGGCCAATCAATGAGCAGTTCTTC.

CDR3 DNA: TGTGCCAGCAGTTTAGGGACAGGTGGAAATCAGCCCCAGCATTTT. This encodes CASSLGTGGNQPQHF. The chain employs TRBV28 and TRBJ1-5; 8 bases fit TRBD1. CDR1 is MDHEN, CDR2 SYDVKM, per germline. The CDR3 loop spans 15 amino acids. Germline trimming cut 2 bases from V and 4 bases from J; bases unmatched to any gene: 4.

CDR3 nucleotides: TGTGCCAGCAGCCCCCTGGGGATCAAAGGCAATGAGCAGTTCTTC. It translates to CASSPLGIKGNEQFF. The chain employs TRBV7-9 and TRBJ2-1; D is ambiguous. V dropped 5 bases and J dropped 6 bases, with 17 bases sitting between them. This CDR3 is built from 15 residues. From germline, CDR1 is SEHNR and CDR2 FQNEAQ (reference sequence).

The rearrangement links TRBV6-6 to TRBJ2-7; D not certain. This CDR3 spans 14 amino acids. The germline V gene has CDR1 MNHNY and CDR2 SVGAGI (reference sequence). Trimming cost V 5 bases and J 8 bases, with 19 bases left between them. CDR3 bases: TGTGCCAGCAGTAAAGACATAGCCGTGTTCAAGCAGTACTTC. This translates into CASSKDIAVFKQYF.

CDR3 protein: CASGLGQPQHF. The CDR3 nucleotides are TGTGCCAGCGGCCTAGGACAGCCCCAGCATTTT. The chain joins TRBV28 to TRBJ1-5; D remains unclear. From germline, CDR1 is MDHEN and CDR2 SYDVKM. V dropped 8 bases and J dropped 7 bases, with 9 bases sitting between them. This CDR3 is built from 11 residues.

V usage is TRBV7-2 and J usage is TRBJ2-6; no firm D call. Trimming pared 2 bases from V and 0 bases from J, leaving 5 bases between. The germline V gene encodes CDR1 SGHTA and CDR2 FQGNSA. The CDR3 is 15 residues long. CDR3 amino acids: CASSLMLSGANVLTF. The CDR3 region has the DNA TGTGCCAGCAGCTTAATGCTCTCTGGGGCCAACGTCCTGACTTTC.

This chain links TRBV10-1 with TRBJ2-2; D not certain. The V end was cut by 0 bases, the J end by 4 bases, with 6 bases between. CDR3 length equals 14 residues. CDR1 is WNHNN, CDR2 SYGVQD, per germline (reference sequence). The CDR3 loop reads CASSESTFTGELFF. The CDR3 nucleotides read TGCGCCAGCAGTGAGTCCACCTTCACCGGGGAGCTGTTTTTT.

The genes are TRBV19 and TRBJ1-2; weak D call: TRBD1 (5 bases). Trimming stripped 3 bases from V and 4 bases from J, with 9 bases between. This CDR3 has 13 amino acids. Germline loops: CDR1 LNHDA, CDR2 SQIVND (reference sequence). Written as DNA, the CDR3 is TGTGCCAGTAGTATTCCAGGGAGCTATGGCTACACCTTC. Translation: CASSIPGSYGYTF.

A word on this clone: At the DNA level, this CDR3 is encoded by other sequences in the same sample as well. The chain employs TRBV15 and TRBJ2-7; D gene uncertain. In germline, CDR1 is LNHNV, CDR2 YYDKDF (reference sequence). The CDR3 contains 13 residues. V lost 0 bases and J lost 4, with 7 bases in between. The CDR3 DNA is TGTGCCACCAGCAGAGATAGGAGTTACGAGCAGTACTTC. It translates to CATSRDRSYEQYF. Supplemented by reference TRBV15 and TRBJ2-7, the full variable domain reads DAMVIQNPRYQVTQFGKPVTLSCSQTLNHNVMYWYQQKSSQAPKLLFHYYDKDFNNEADTPDNFQSRRPNTSFCFLDIRSPGLGDTAMYLCATSRDRSYEQYFGPGTRLTVT.

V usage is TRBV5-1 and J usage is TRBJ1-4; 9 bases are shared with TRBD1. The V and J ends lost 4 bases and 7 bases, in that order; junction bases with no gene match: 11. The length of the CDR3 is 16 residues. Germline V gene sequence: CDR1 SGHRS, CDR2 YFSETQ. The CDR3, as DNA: TGCGCCAGCAGCCCCACCATACAGGGGGCGCGTGAAAAACTGTTTTTT. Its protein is CASSPTIQGAREKLFF.

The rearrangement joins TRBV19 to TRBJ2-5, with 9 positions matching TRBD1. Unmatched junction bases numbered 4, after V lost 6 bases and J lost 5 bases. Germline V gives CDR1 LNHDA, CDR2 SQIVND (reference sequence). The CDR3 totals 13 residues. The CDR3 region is CASRDRGYETQYF. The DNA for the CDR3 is TGTGCCAGTAGGGACAGGGGTTACGAGACCCAGTACTTC.

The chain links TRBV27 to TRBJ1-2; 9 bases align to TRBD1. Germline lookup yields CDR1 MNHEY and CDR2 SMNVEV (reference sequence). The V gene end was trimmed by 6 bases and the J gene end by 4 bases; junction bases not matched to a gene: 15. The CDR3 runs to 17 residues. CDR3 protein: CASSPGVYRGRFYGYTF. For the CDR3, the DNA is TGTGCCAGCAGCCCCGGGGTGTACAGGGGGCGATTCTATGGCTACACCTTC.

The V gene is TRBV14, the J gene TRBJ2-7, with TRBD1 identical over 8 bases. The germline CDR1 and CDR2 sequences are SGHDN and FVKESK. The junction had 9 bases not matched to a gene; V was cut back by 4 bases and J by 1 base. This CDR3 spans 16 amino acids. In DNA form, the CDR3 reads TGTGCCAGCAGCCGTGCCCGGACAGGGACATCCTACGAGCAGTACTTC. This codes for CASSRARTGTSYEQYF.

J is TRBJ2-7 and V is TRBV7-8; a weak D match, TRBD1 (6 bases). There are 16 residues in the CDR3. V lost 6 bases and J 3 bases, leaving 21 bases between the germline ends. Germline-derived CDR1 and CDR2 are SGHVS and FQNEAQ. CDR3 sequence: CASSYAAGTKVYEQYF. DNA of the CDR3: TGTGCCAGCAGTTACGCGGCAGGGACAAAAGTCTACGAGCAGTACTTC.